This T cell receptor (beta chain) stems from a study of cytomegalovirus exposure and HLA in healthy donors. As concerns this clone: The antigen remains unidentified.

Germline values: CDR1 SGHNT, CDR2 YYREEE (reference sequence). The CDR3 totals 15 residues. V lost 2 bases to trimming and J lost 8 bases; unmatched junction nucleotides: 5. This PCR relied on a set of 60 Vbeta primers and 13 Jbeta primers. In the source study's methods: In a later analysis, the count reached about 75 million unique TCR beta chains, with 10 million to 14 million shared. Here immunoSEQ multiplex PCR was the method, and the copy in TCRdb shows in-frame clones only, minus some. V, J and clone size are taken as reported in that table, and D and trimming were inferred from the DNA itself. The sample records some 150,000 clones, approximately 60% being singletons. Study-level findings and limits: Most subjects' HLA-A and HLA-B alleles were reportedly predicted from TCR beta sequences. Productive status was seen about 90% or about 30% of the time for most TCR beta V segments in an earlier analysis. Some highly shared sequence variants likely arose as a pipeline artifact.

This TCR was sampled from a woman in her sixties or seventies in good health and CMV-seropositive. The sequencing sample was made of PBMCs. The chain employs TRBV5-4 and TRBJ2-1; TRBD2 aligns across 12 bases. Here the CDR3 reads CASSFLTSGRHEQFF. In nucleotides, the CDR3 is TGTGCCAGCAGCTTCCTGACTAGCGGGAGACATGAGCAGTTCTTC.